This TCR beta chain derives from a study of shared clonotypes between healthy human individuals. For the study at large: There were three CD4 naive, three CD4 memory, two CD8 naive and one CD8 memory plates per donor.

Assay: immunoSEQ multiplex PCR; the TCRdb copy retains only in-frame clones and omits some. The sample holds more than 2 million clones; about 94% are singletons and the top ten take about 1.7%. This CDR3 is 14 amino acids long. The naive CD8 subset, CD45RO-negative cells positively selected for CCR7, excluded terminally differentiated effector memory CD45RA+ cells. The donors were adults (healthy and HIV-negative) with no recent acute infections or vaccinations. The sequence came from a man aged 18 to 29 in good health. Some clones in this sample may be carry-over from other donors' samples. This chain links TRBV21-1 with TRBJ2-7. TRBV21-1 is a known pseudogene. The specimen sequenced was naive CD8+ T cells from PBMCs. The CDR3 region has the DNA TGTGCCAGCCACTACAGGGTGCGTAGCGGCGAGCAGTACTTC. Its translation is CASHYRVRSGEQYF.